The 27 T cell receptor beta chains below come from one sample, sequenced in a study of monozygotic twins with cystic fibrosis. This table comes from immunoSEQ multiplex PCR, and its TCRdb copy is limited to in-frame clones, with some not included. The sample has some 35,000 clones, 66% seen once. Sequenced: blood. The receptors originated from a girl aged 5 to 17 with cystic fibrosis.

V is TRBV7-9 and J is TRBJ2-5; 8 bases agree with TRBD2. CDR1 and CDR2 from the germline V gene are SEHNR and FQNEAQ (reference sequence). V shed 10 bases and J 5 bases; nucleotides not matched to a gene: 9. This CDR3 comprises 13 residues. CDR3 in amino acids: CATPWAGGETQYF. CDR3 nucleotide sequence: TGTGCCACCCCTTGGGCGGGGGGTGAGACCCAGTACTTC.

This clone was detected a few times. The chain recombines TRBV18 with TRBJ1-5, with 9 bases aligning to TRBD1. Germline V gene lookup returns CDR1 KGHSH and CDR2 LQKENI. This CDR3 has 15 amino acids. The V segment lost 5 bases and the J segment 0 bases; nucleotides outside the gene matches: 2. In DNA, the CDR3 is TGTGCCAGCTCAGAGGGACAGGGTAGCAATCAGCCCCAGCATTTT. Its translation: CASSEGQGSNQPQHF.

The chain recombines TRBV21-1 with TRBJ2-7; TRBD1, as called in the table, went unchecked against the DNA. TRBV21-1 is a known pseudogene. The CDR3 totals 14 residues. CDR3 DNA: TGTGCCAGCAGCAAACGGTCCGACACCTACGAGCAGTACGTC. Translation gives CASSKRSDTYEQYV.

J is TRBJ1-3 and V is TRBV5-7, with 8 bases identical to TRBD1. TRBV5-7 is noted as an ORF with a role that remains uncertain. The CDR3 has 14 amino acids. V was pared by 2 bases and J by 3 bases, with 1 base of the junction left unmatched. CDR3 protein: CASSFRGRGNTIYF. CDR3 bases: TGTGCCAGCAGCTTCAGGGGGCGTGGAAACACCATATATTTT.

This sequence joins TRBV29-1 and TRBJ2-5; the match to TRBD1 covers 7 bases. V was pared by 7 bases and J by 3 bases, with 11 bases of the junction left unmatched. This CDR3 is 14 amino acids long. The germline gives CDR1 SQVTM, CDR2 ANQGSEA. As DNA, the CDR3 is TGCAGCGCCGCGGACAGGCCCTTTGAAGAGACCCAGTACTTC. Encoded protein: CSAADRPFEETQYF. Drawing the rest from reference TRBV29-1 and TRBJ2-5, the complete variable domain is SAVISQKPSRDICQRGTSLTIQCQVDSQVTMMFWYRQQPGQSLTLIATANQGSEATYESGFVIDKFPISRPNLTFSTLTVSNMSPEDSSIYLCSAADRPFEETQYFGPGTRLLVL.

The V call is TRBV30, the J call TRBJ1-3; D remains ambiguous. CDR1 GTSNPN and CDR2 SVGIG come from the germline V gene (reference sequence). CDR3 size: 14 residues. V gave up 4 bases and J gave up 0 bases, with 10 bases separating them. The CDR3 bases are TGTGCCTGGAAATCTTGGGTCTCTGGAAACACCATATATTTT. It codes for CAWKSWVSGNTIYF.

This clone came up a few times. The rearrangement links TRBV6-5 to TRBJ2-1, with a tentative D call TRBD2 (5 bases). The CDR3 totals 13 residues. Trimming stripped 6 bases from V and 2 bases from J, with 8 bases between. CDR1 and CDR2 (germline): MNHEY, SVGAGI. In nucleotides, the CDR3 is TGTGCCAGCAGCCCACTAGCCTACAATGAGCAGTTCTTC. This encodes CASSPLAYNEQFF.

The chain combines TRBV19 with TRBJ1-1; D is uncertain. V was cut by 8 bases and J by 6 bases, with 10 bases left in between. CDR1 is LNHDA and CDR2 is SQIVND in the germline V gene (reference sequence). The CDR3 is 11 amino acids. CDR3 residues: CASVRRSEAFF. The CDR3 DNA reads TGTGCCAGTGTGAGACGGTCTGAAGCTTTCTTT.

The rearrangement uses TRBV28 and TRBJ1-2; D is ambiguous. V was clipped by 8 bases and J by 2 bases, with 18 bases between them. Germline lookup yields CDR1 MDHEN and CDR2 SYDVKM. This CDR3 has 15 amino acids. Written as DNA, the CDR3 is TGTGCCAGCCTCAAAGGGCAGGAAGTAAACTATGGCTACACCTTC. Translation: CASLKGQEVNYGYTF.

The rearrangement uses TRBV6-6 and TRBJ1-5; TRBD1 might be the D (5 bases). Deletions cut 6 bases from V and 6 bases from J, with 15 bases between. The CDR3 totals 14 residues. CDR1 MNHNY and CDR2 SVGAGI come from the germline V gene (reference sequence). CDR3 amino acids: CASSTGEGRQPQHF. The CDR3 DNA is TGTGCCAGCAGCACCGGGGAGGGGCGTCAGCCCCAGCATTTT.

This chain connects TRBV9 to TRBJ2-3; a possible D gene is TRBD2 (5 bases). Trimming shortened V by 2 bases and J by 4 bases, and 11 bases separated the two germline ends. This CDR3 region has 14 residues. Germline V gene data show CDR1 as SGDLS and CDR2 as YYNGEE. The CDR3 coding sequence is TGTGCCAGCAGCGTTAGGCTAGCCCCAGATACGCAGTATTTT. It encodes CASSVRLAPDTQYF.

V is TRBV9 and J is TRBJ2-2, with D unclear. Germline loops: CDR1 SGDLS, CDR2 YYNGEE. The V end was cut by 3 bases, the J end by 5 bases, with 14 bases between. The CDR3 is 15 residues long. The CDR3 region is CASSGTFLETGELFF. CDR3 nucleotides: TGTGCCAGCAGCGGGACGTTCTTAGAGACCGGGGAGCTGTTTTTT.

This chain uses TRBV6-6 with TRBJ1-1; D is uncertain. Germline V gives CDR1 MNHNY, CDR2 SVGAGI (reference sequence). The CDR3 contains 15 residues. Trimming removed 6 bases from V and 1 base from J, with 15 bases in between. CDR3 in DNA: TGTGCCAGCAGCCGGATGGGAGTCCCGAACACTGAAGCTTTCTTT. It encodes CASSRMGVPNTEAFF.

CDR3 in amino acids: CASSSVQGAVYSNQPQHF. The CDR3 nucleotides are TGTGCCAGTAGTAGTGTTCAGGGCGCCGTTTATAGCAATCAGCCCCAGCATTTT. The rearrangement joins TRBV19 to TRBJ1-5, with D perhaps matching TRBD1 (5 bases). CDR1 and CDR2 (germline): LNHDA, SQIVND (reference sequence). Trimming stripped 4 bases from V and 0 bases from J, with 19 bases between. There are 18 residues in the CDR3.

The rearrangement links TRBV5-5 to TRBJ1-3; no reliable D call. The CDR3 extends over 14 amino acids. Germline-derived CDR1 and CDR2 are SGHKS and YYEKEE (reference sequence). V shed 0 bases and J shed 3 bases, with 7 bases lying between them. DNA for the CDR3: TGTGCCAGCAGCTTGGTCGGTAGTGGAAACACCATATATTTT. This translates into CASSLVGSGNTIYF.

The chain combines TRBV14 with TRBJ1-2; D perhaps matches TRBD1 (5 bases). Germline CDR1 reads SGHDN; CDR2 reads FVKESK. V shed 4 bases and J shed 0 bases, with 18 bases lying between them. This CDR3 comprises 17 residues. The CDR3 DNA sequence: TGTGCCAGCAGCCCGCGGGGGAGGACGGCAACTAACTATGGCTACACCTTC. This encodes CASSPRGRTATNYGYTF.

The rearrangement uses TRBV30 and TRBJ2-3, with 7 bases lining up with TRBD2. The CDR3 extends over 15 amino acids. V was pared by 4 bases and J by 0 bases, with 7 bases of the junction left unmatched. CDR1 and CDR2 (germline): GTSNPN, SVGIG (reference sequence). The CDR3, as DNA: TGTGCCTGGACCAAACTTAGCGGGAGCACAGATACGCAGTATTTT. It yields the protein CAWTKLSGSTDTQYF.

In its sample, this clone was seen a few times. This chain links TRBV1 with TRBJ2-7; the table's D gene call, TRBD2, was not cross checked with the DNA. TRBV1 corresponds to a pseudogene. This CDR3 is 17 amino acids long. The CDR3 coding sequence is TGCACCAGCAGCCAAGATGGTCCGGGAGGGCCATCCTACGAGCAGTACGTC. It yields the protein CTSSQDGPGGPSYEQYV.

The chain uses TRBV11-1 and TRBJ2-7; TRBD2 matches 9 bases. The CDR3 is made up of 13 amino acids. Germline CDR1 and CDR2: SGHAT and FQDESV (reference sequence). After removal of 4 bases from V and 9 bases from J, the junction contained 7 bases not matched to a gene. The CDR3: CASSWEGTSWQYF. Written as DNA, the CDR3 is TGTGCCAGCAGCTGGGAAGGGACTAGCTGGCAGTACTTC. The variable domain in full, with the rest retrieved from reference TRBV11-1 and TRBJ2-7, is EAEVAQSPRYKITEKSQAVAFWCDPISGHATLYWYRQILGQGPELLVQFQDESVVDDSQLPKDRFSAERLKGVDSTLKIQPAELGDSAMYLCASSWEGTSWQYFGPGTRLTVT.

The chain's CDR3 is CASLFGVEPNEQFF. The CDR3 coding sequence is TGCGCCAGCTTATTTGGGGTTGAACCCAATGAGCAGTTCTTC. J is TRBJ2-1 and V is TRBV10-2; D call uncertain. The germline CDR1 and CDR2 sequences are WSHSY and SAAADI. This CDR3 is 14 amino acids long. Trimming cost V 8 bases and J 6 bases, with 17 bases left between them.

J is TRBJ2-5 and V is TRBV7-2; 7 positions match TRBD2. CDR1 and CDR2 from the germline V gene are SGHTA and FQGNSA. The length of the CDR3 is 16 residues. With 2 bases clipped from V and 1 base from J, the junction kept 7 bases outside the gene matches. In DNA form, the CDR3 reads TGTGCCAGCAGCTTATATGCGGGAGTGGGCCAAGAGACCCAGTACTTC. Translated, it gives CASSLYAGVGQETQYF.

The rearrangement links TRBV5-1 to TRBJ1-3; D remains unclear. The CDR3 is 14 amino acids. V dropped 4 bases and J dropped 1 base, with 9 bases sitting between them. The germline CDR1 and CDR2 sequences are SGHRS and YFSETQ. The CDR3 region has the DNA TGCGCCAGCAGCGGAACTGCTTCTGGAAACACCATATATTTT. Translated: CASSGTASGNTIYF.

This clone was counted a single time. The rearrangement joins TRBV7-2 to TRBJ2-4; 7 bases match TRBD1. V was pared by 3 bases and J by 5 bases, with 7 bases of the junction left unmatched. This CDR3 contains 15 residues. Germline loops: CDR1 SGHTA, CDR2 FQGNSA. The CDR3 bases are TGTGCCAGCAGCTTTCGGACAGGCCGAGAAAACATTCAGTACTTC. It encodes CASSFRTGRENIQYF.

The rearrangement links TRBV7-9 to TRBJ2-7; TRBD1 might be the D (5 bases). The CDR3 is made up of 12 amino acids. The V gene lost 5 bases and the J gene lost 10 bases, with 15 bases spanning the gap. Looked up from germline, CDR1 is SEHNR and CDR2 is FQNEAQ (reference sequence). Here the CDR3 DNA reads TGTGCCAGCAGCGTGGCCCAGGGCTTCCAGTACTTC. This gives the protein CASSVAQGFQYF.

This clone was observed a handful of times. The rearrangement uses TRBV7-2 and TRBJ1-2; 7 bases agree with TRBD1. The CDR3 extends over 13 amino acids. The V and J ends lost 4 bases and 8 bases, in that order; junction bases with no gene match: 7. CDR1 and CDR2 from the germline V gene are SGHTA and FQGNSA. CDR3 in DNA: TGTGCCAGCAGCTGGGACAGCGGTTCGGGCTACACCTTC. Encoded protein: CASSWDSGSGYTF.

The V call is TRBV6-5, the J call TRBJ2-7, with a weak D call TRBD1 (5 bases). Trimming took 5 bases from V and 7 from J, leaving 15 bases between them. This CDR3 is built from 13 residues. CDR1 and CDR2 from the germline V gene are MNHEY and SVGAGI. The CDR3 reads CASSAFRDREQYV. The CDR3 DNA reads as TGTGCCAGCAGTGCCTTCAGGGATAGGGAGCAGTACGTC.

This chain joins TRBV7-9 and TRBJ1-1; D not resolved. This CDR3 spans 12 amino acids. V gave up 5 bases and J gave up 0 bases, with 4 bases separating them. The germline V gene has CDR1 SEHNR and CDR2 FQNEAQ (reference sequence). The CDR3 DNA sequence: TGTGCCAGCAGCCCCATGAACACTGAAGCTTTCTTT. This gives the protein CASSPMNTEAFF.